This T cell receptor beta chain was identified in a study of response to subunit inactivated influenza vaccine (dated by TCRdb to the late 2010s). General notes on the study: Deep quantitative profiling of the T cell receptor repertoire was used in the study to follow responses to a trivalent subunit inactivated influenza vaccine.

What the authors observed across the whole study: The authors suggested that each seasonal influenza vaccination may recruit only a limited number of new T cells.

The CDR3 contains 14 residues, cysteine and phenylalanine counted. This entry keeps only the CDR3 DNA: 42 bases, framed from base 1. From V the trimming removes 5 bases and from J it removes 4 bases, while the gene matches leave 5 bases of the junction unaccounted for. Taken from the germline V gene, the CDR1 and CDR2 loops are MNHNS and SASEGT. Remarks on this clonotype: No cognate antigen has been identified for it. Nothing much larger sits one base from this clone, and base qualities are not available.

Library preparation was by RT-PCR. This sample was sequenced with an Illumina HiSeq 2500. TCRdb reworked the public reads: Q25 trimming with fastp, MiXCR clone assembly, productive beta chains retained. Rows with one shared CDR3 protein collapse into an entry with the most common genes and DNA. The sample contains 600,000 to 850,000 distinct CDR3 sequences, 11% to 15% of them found a single time. Together, the top ten hold around 7.6% of the sample. In this chain, TRBV6-1 is recombined with TRBJ1-2, with 9 bases aligning to TRBD1. The sequence derives from a man between 50 and 59 years old who received an inactivated influenza vaccine. Donor details come from another sample of the same person, matched by shared clones. The sample here was PBMCs from blood, taken 14 to 15 days before vaccination. This receptor has the CDR3 CASSMGQGSYGYTF. Here is the DNA: TGTGCCAGCAGTATGGGACAGGGATCCTATGGCTACACCTTC.